This T cell receptor (beta chain) emerged from a study of T cell changes during pregnancy in multiple sclerosis. The data were produced by immunoSEQ multiplex PCR, yet TCRdb's version contains in-frame clones alone and is incomplete. The table has about 92,000 clones, around 92% seen once. There are 14 residues in the CDR3. V was pared by 3 bases and J by 5 bases, with 14 bases between. Germline V CDR1 and CDR2: SGHRS, YFSETQ. Material: peripheral blood, obtained in the first trimester of pregnancy. V and J are TRBV5-1 and TRBJ1-1; D unclear. This receptor was identified in a female donor with multiple sclerosis, enrolled in a pregnancy study. As DNA, the CDR3 is TGCGCCAGCAGCTCGGGATGGGGAGGGACTGAAGCTTTCTTT. It is translated as CASSSGWGGTEAFF.